Sequencing of this T cell receptor beta chain was carried out in a study of identical twins. This clonotype was counted between two and nine times. Its antigen is undetermined. The study's findings and limits: Rather than following the same donors, the conclusions depended on cross-sectional statistical analysis.

This CDR3 spans 15 amino acids. Germline V gene sequence: CDR1 SQVTM, CDR2 ANQGSEA. J gave up 3 bases and V 4 bases, and 9 bases lay outside the gene matches. TCRdb re-derived calls from the 5' RACE reads in MiXCR, one entry per CDR3 protein. Of 200,000 to 250,000 distinct CDR3 sequences listed, 6% to 8.5% are singletons. This sample also appeared in a second study, on yellow fever vaccine responses in identical twins.

The TCR was taken from a woman younger than 35 in good health. The genes are TRBV29-1 and TRBJ2-5; 9 bases are shared with TRBD2. The sequenced sample consisted of CD8+ T cells sorted from blood. The CDR3 DNA sequence: TGCAGCGTTGTTCGGGCTAGCGGGGCGGAAGAGACCCAGTACTTC. Protein: CSVVRASGAEETQYF.